The 13 T cell receptor beta chains below all came from one sample that was sequenced in a study of cytomegalovirus exposure and HLA in healthy donors. PCR primers comprised 60 Vbeta and 13 Jbeta primers. Clones were read by immunoSEQ multiplex PCR, and TCRdb kept only the in-frame ones, dropping some. The sample has 140,000 to 150,000 clones, more than 75% seen once. Input material: PBMCs. The receptors stem from a female donor in good health and CMV-seronegative.

The V and J genes are TRBV27 and TRBJ1-2, with 9 positions matching TRBD1. The CDR3 covers 13 residues. Germline CDR1 and CDR2: MNHEY and SMNVEV (reference sequence). V was clipped by 5 bases and J by 6 bases; unmatched bases: 4. This CDR3 reads CASSPQGANGYTF. In DNA, the CDR3 is TGTGCCAGCAGTCCACAGGGGGCTAATGGCTACACCTTC.

V and J are TRBV19 and TRBJ1-2; maybe TRBD1 (6 bases). Trimming took 7 bases from V and 4 from J, leaving 16 bases between them. The length of the CDR3 is 14 residues. Germline V gene data show CDR1 as LNHDA and CDR2 as SQIVND (reference sequence). Here the CDR3 reads CASTPNRVGYGYTF. CDR3 bases: TGTGCCAGTACCCCTAACAGGGTGGGCTATGGCTACACCTTC. Full variable domain (remainder filled in from reference TRBV19 and TRBJ1-2): DGGITQSPKYLFRKEGQNVTLSCEQNLNHDAMYWYRQDPGQGLRLIYYSQIVNDFQKGDIAEGYSVSREKKESFPLTVTSAQKNPTAFYLCASTPNRVGYGYTFGSGTRLTVV.

This clone was seen just once. This chain links TRBV6-1 with TRBJ2-1, with 7 bases matching TRBD2. This CDR3 is 16 amino acids long. Germline CDR1 is MNHNS and CDR2 is SASEGT. J lost 2 bases, V lost 0 bases, and 4 bases had no gene match. The CDR3 DNA is TGTGCCAGCAGTGAAGCGGGGACTATCACCTACAATGAGCAGTTCTTC. This encodes CASSEAGTITYNEQFF.

The gene calls are TRBV7-8 and TRBJ2-5; 8 nucleotides match TRBD2. The length of the CDR3 is 14 residues. Germline CDR1 SGHVS, CDR2 FQNEAQ. The trim removed 3 bases at V and 5 bases at J, leaving 5 bases unmatched. In DNA form, the CDR3 reads TGTGCCAGCAGCTTGACGGGGGGGCGGGAGACCCAGTACTTC. The encoded protein is CASSLTGGRETQYF.

This chain joins TRBV5-4 and TRBJ2-3; TRBD2 matches 7 bases. Germline CDR1 SGHNT, CDR2 YYREEE (reference sequence). This CDR3 region has 15 residues. Germline trimming cut 1 base from V and 2 bases from J; bases unmatched to any gene: 4. CDR3 nucleotide sequence: TGTGCCAGCAGCTTGTGGGGGGGGATCACAGATACGCAGTATTTT. It translates to CASSLWGGITDTQYF. Using reference TRBV5-4 and TRBJ2-3 for the parts outside the CDR3, the full variable domain is ETGVTQSPTHLIKTRGQQVTLRCSSQSGHNTVSWYQQALGQGPQFIFQYYREEENGRGNFPPRFSGLQFPNYSSELNVNALELDDSALYLCASSLWGGITDTQYFGPGTRLTVL.

This rearrangement joins TRBV6-5 to TRBJ2-2, with D maybe TRBD1 (5 bases). The CDR3 loop spans 14 amino acids. Trimming took off 6 bases at V and 3 bases at J, with 11 bases between the two ends. CDR1 and CDR2 (germline): MNHEY, SVGAGI. DNA for the CDR3: TGTGCCAGCAGCCGAATCAGGGACACCGGGGAGCTGTTTTTT. Translation gives CASSRIRDTGELFF.

The J gene is TRBJ2-7, the V gene TRBV6-1; 13 nucleotides line up with TRBD2. Unmatched junction bases numbered 8, after V lost 5 bases and J lost 7 bases. Per the germline V gene, CDR1 is MNHNS and CDR2 is SASEGT. The CDR3 covers 15 residues. The CDR3 loop reads CASSTTSGRAGEQYF. The CDR3, as DNA: TGTGCCAGCAGTACTACTAGCGGGAGGGCAGGGGAGCAGTACTTC.

This clone was picked up a small number of times. The gene calls are TRBV7-2 and TRBJ2-2; tentative D call: TRBD1 (6 bases). V lost 5 bases, J lost 7 bases, and 17 bases lay in between. In germline, CDR1 is SGHTA, CDR2 FQGNSA. CDR3 length: 15 residues. The CDR3 DNA reads TGTGCCAGCAGCCCCCGTGCTCAGGGGATCGGGGAGCTGTTTTTT. This codes for CASSPRAQGIGELFF.

This clone was picked up many times. The V call is TRBV10-3, the J call TRBJ1-2, with TRBD1 identical over 11 bases. CDR1 and CDR2 from the germline V gene are ENHRY and SYGVKD. The CDR3 is 14 residues long. V dropped 8 bases and J dropped 2; count of bases not matched to a gene: 4. CDR3 protein: CAIGGDRGNYGYTF. In DNA, the CDR3 is TGTGCCATCGGCGGGGACAGGGGGAACTATGGCTACACCTTC.

J is TRBJ1-2 and V is TRBV28; D call uncertain. CDR1 and CDR2 (germline): MDHEN, SYDVKM. V was shortened by 1 base and J by 4 bases, with 13 bases between the two germline ends. This CDR3 contains 15 residues. CDR3: CASSLSSGFGYGYTF. The CDR3 bases are TGTGCCAGCAGTTTATCATCCGGGTTCGGCTATGGCTACACCTTC.

The rearrangement joins TRBV6-1 to TRBJ2-1; D is perhaps TRBD2 (6 bases). Trimming left V 6 bases short and J 5 bases short, with 11 bases between. The CDR3 covers 13 residues. The V gene's germline CDR1 is MNHNS and CDR2 SASEGT. The CDR3 DNA is TGTGCCAGCAGAGTAGCGGACCACAATGAGCAGTTCTTC. It is translated as CASRVADHNEQFF.

The rearrangement uses TRBV6-5 and TRBJ2-7; 7 bases match TRBD1. The CDR3 totals 14 residues. The ends lost 2 bases at V and 2 bases at J; junction bases unmatched: 3. Germline V gene data show CDR1 as MNHEY and CDR2 as SVGAGI. The CDR3 sequence: CASSYRDRPYEQYF. The CDR3 DNA follows: TGTGCCAGCAGTTACCGGGACAGACCCTACGAGCAGTACTTC.

This chain uses TRBV6-1 with TRBJ1-1; D is undetermined. CDR3 size: 13 residues. CDR1 and CDR2 from the germline V gene are MNHNS and SASEGT. With 7 bases removed from V and 0 bases from J, the gap between germline ends came to 9 bases. For the CDR3, the DNA is TGTGCCAGCATGGCAGACATGAACACTGAAGCTTTCTTT. Its protein is CASMADMNTEAFF.